This T cell receptor (beta chain) derives from a study of T cells in narcolepsy. On this clone: No antigen is known for it.

Sequencing was performed with immunoSEQ multiplex PCR; in TCRdb, only in-frame clones are kept and a portion is missing. The sample carries 25,000 to 35,000 clones, more than 70% recorded once. Germline V lookup: CDR1 SGHVS, CDR2 FNYEAQ. CDR3 length: 12 residues. V lost 2 bases and J lost 5, with 6 bases in between. Study-wide results and caveats: Healthy controls reportedly lacked the autoreactive clonotypes serially found in patients' blood. Same-patient CSF and blood CD4+ T cell clonotypes included HCRT-specific and TRIB2-specific autoreactive ones.

V is TRBV7-6 and J is TRBJ2-5, with D perhaps TRBD1 (6 bases). The sample consisted of CD45RA- memory CD4+ T cells from PBMCs. This clonotype was sampled from a human donor with narcolepsy. CDR3 amino acids: CASSLRGETQYF. DNA of the CDR3: TGTGCCAGCAGCTTAAGGGGGGAGACCCAGTACTTC. The full variable domain, its missing parts supplied by reference TRBV7-6 and TRBJ2-5, is GAGVSQSPRYKVTKRGQDVALRCDPISGHVSLYWYRQALGQGPEFLTYFNYEAQQDKSGLPNDRFSAERPEGSISTLTIQRTEQRDSAMYRCASSLRGETQYFGPGTRLLVL.